This entry lists 11 T cell receptor beta chains sequenced from one sample in a study of blood T cell repertoires in COVID-19. Generated by immunoSEQ multiplex PCR, the TCRdb table keeps only in-frame clones and is missing some. The sample has hundreds of thousands of clones, 70% to 90% seen once. Sequencing input: PBMCs or T cells enriched from blood (not recorded which). These receptors were collected from a woman in her late teens or twenties who had been exposed to COVID-19.

CDR3 bases: TGCGCCAGCAGCTACCAAGGTGCGACAGGGACGAACACTGAAGCTTTCTTT. This encodes CASSYQGATGTNTEAFF. This chain uses TRBV5-1 with TRBJ1-1; 7 bases line up with TRBD1. The germline V gene encodes CDR1 SGHRS and CDR2 YFSETQ. J was trimmed by 1 base and V by 3 bases; bases with no gene match: 12. This CDR3 region has 17 residues.

The chain couples TRBV25-1 to TRBJ2-1; no reliable D call. The V gene lost 5 bases and the J gene lost 6 bases, with 8 bases spanning the gap. CDR1 and CDR2 (germline): MGHDK, SYGVNS. The CDR3 loop spans 12 amino acids. The CDR3 is CASSNYFNEQFF. CDR3 DNA: TGTGCCAGCAGTAATTATTTCAATGAGCAGTTCTTC. Together with reference TRBV25-1 and TRBJ2-1, the CDR3 gives the full variable domain: EADIYQTPRYLVIGTGKKITLECSQTMGHDKMYWYQQDPGMELHLIHYSYGVNSTEKGDLSSESTVSRIRTEHFPLTLESARPSHTSQYLCASSNYFNEQFFGPGTRLTVL.

The V gene is TRBV11-2, the J gene TRBJ2-4; no clear D gene. The CDR3 spans 13 residues. Trimming pared 2 bases from V and 9 bases from J, leaving 11 bases between. In germline, CDR1 is SGHAT, CDR2 FQNNGV. The CDR3 DNA sequence: TGTGCCAGCAGCTTAACCGAAACGAGCATTCAGTACTTC. Its protein product is CASSLTETSIQYF.

The chain combines TRBV28 with TRBJ2-3, with a tentative D call TRBD2 (5 bases). There are 15 residues in the CDR3. V was clipped by 10 bases and J by 2 bases, with 19 bases between them. Germline lookup yields CDR1 MDHEN and CDR2 SYDVKM. CDR3 sequence reads: CATRMIGKPTDTQYF. The CDR3 nucleotides read TGTGCCACCCGGATGATCGGGAAACCCACAGATACGCAGTATTTT.

A remark on this clone: The sample contains more than one DNA sequence encoding this CDR3. This chain links TRBV28 with TRBJ2-3, with D possibly being TRBD2 (6 bases). V lost 2 bases, J lost 3 bases, and 9 bases lay in between. Germline V gene sequence: CDR1 MDHEN, CDR2 SYDVKM. The CDR3 has 14 amino acids. This CDR3 reads CASSLGGKTDTQYF. The DNA for the CDR3 is TGTGCCAGCAGTTTAGGGGGGAAGACAGATACGCAGTATTTT.

V and J are TRBV6-5 and TRBJ2-1, with 10 bases that match TRBD2. CDR1 and CDR2 from the germline V gene are MNHEY and SVGAGI. CDR3 size: 16 residues. After removal of 2 bases from V and 7 bases from J, the junction contained 8 bases not matched to a gene. The CDR3 reads CASSYTSGLASNEQFF. The CDR3 DNA reads TGTGCCAGCAGTTACACTTCGGGACTAGCGAGTAATGAGCAGTTCTTC.

This rearrangement joins TRBV29-1 to TRBJ1-1; perhaps TRBD1 as D (6 bases). This CDR3 region has 13 residues. V shed 7 bases and J shed 1 base, with 13 bases lying between them. CDR1 is SQVTM and CDR2 is ANQGSEA in the germline V gene. The CDR3 loop is CSEMDSPNTEAFF. The CDR3 nucleotides are TGCAGCGAAATGGACAGCCCGAACACTGAAGCTTTCTTT.

This clone showed up just once. This chain links TRBV7-2 with TRBJ1-1; the D is unclear. The CDR3 covers 13 residues. The V gene's germline CDR1 is SGHTA and CDR2 FQGNSA. V was pared by 5 bases and J by 5 bases, with 12 bases between. DNA of the CDR3: TGTGCCAGCAGCCTGGCCATATCGACTGAAGCTTTCTTT. Its protein product is CASSLAISTEAFF.

The chain combines TRBV4-1 with TRBJ2-2; D might be TRBD1 (5 bases). This CDR3 contains 17 residues. The V gene lost 0 bases and the J gene lost 13 bases, with 24 bases spanning the gap. Germline CDR1 reads MGHRA; CDR2 reads YSYEKL. Written as DNA, the CDR3 is TGCGCCAGCAGCCAAGAGGCTAACAGGTTGGGCTCCTCGGTGCTGTTTTTT. This encodes CASSQEANRLGSSVLFF.

V and J are TRBV28 and TRBJ1-5, with a possible D match to TRBD1 (6 bases). Germline V CDR1 and CDR2: MDHEN, SYDVKM. The CDR3 totals 13 residues. Deletions cut 5 bases from V and 6 bases from J, with 11 bases between. The CDR3 sequence: CASSIPQGQPQHF. The CDR3 region has the DNA TGTGCCAGCAGTATTCCACAGGGTCAGCCCCAGCATTTT.

This clone was counted a single time. The chain employs TRBV4-1 and TRBJ2-1, with 9 nucleotides matching TRBD2. Germline V gives CDR1 MGHRA, CDR2 YSYEKL. This CDR3 has 17 residues. Trimming removed 1 base from V and 9 bases from J; junction bases left unmatched: 13. The CDR3 is CASSQGPLAGRPGEQFF. DNA of the CDR3: TGCGCCAGCAGCCAAGGGCCGCTAGCGGGAAGGCCCGGTGAGCAGTTCTTC.